This T cell receptor beta chain was observed in a study of T-cell reconstitution after alpha-beta-depleted transplantation in children. This clonotype was observed a few times. V lost 3 bases and J lost 1, with 9 bases in between. Germline-derived CDR1 and CDR2 are DFQATT and SNEGSKA (reference sequence). This CDR3 contains 13 residues. As it was prepared, the TCRbeta library received unique molecular identifiers. TCRdb reanalysed the PCR reads using MiXCR and keeps one entry per CDR3 protein. The profile shows about 90,000 distinct CDR3 sequences, around a sixth of them singletons. The input for sequencing was PBMCs, mostly from graft donor cells, taken 180 days after TCRalphabeta/CD19-depleted stem cell transplant. The rearrangement links TRBV20-1 to TRBJ2-5, with TRBD2 as a possible D gene (7 bases). This receptor was obtained from a male patient between 2 and 10 years old who had a stem cell transplant for acute lymphoblastic leukemia, so the T cells may come from the graft donor. The CDR3 DNA is TGCAGTGCTAGCCGGGGGGCCCAAGAGACCCAGTACTTC. Protein product: CSASRGAQETQYF.